This entry features one T cell receptor (beta chain) sequence. This clonotype has a handful of counts. What antigen it recognizes has not been identified. No qualities accompany the bases; no much larger clone lies one base away. Libraries of naive CD8 T cells were built from around 20,000 to 1,000,000 sorted cells, with 10%, 30% or 50% of the purified RNA used. On a BD FACSAria II, naive CD8 T cells were FACS-sorted as CD8+CD4-CCR7+CD45RA+ and collected into RLT Plus buffer. To test detection sensitivity, Jurkat RNA equal to ten TCR copies was added to samples of roughly 17,000-1,100,000 naive CD8 T cells. CD8 T cells were enriched with RosetteSep CD8+ T Cell Enrichment Cocktail and Ficoll-Paque, followed by ACK red cell lysis. V ends up 5 bases short and J 2 bases short, with an unmatched junction base count of 5. Measured from the cysteine to the phenylalanine, the CDR3 is 16 residues long. Only CDR3 DNA remains: 48 bases, in frame from the first base. CDR1 MNHEY and CDR2 SVGEGT were looked up in the germline V gene.

The sample is drawn from a study of molecular identifiers for immune sequencing clone quantification (dated by TCRdb to the late 2010s). The study in broad terms: For a replicate experiment, RNA from 20,000 or 100,000 naive CD8 T cells was divided into five aliquots, and four of the five aliquots were sequenced. The study was a methods study using CD8 T cells to benchmark molecular-identifier clustering-based TCR repertoire sequencing (MIDCIRS) and TCR RNA copy counting. The research as a whole found: When barcode sub-clustering was left out, chimeric consensus sequences inflated TCR diversity, with chimeras reaching as high as 47%. Naive libraries contained spiked-in Jurkat TCR RNA (roughly 10 copies' worth), which is not part of the donor repertoire. In CMV-specific effector cells, clones with more than 20 RNA copies contained over 98% of molecules, whereas in naive cells such clones contained under 1% of molecules. Modeling indicated about 3.1 TCR RNA copies recovered per cell, compared with 7.5 to 10 by digital PCR, which implies a capture efficiency of about 27%. A single cell's worth of spiked-in Jurkat TCR RNA was reported detectable even among about 1.1 million naive CD8 T cells. Highly expanded clone sizes could be underestimated because identical TCR molecules may share a barcode.

To prepare the library, PCR was applied. The sequencing machine was a NextSeq 500. Bulk TCR libraries were made following a previously described method, with the TCR primers given in Table S5. The Qiagen AllPrep DNA/RNA kit was used to purify total RNA. Before any analysis, reads coming from multiple sequencing runs of the same library were combined into one pool. On the authors' methods: Reads were retained only if their TCR constant sequence matched exactly, and those retained reads were trimmed to 150 nt and grouped according to their 12-nt molecular barcodes. Reads inside each barcode group were sub-clustered using a 15% Levenshtein threshold, and a quality-weighted consensus sequence was constructed for each RNA molecule. Non-functional sequences were discarded, and so were lower-count sequences lying one edit away from another sequence. Barcode sub-clusters with fewer than 20% of the maximum read count were removed, based on fitting two negative binomial distributions. TCRdb took the public reads, trimmed them with fastp at Q25, ran MiXCR for clone calling and kept in-frame beta chains. Rows matching on CDR3 protein sequence are summarized as one entry with the most common DNA and genes. In this record, the V and J calls reflect TCRdb's handling and not the investigators' own analysis. A total of about 510,000 distinct CDR3 sequences appear in this sample, approximately 25% of them only once. The top ten clones comprise just over 0.75% of the sample.

Sequenced input: naive CD8+ T cells from blood, with Jurkat cell RNA spiked in. The intended sense of this specimen's cell subset or site label: FACS-sorted CD8+CD4-CCR7+CD45RA+ naive T cells. This TCR came from a human donor in good health. Some libraries in this study had Jurkat cell RNA spiked in. Here the chain combines TRBV6-2 or TRBV6-3 and TRBJ2-4; 11 central nucleotides agree with TRBD1. The CDR3 protein sequence reads: CASSTGQGASKNIQYF. The DNA reads TGTGCCAGCAGTACCGGACAGGGGGCTTCCAAAAACATTCAGTACTTC.